This TCR beta chain was observed in a study of T cell responses to AZD1222 COVID-19 vaccine. CDR1 and CDR2 (germline): KGHSH, LQKENI. The CDR3 has 16 residues. The germline V and J ends were trimmed by 3 bases and 0 bases, with 15 bases remaining between them. The repertoire was sequenced with immunoSEQ multiplex PCR; TCRdb's copy has only in-frame clones and lacks some. The table records roughly 100,000 clones, around 91% of them present only once. Findings and limits, study-wide: Variant regions that are unmutated are reportedly the target of nearly half of spike-specific TCRs. Rises in breadth and depth of Spike-specific TCRs came after two AZD1222 doses.

On this clone: No antigen is known for it.

Specimen: peripheral blood, collected on day 0 of AZD1222 vaccination. The V and J genes are TRBV18 and TRBJ2-7, with a possible D match to TRBD1 (6 bases). This TCR was recovered from an adult in good health. The CDR3: CASSPPGRGFSYEQYF. The CDR3 DNA sequence: TGTGCCAGCTCACCTCCTGGCAGGGGCTTCTCCTACGAGCAGTACTTC.